These 23 T cell receptor beta chains were sequenced from one sample in a study of spatial heterogeneity in lung cancer. Stated time point: sample taken at primary tumor resection. MiXCR was run by TCRdb on the 5' RACE reads, yielding one entry per CDR3 protein. This sample has tens of thousands of distinct CDR3 sequences, with approximately 5.2% found just once. The sequencing used PBMCs, collected at surgery. The source is a female donor with early-stage non-small cell lung cancer.

This sequence joins TRBV28 and TRBJ2-7, with TRBD1 identical over 7 bases. Germline CDR1 reads MDHEN; CDR2 reads SYDVKM. CDR3 length: 15 residues. The V segment lost 3 bases and the J segment 0 bases; nucleotides outside the gene matches: 5. Here the CDR3 reads CASSFPGQSSYEQYF. Written as DNA, the CDR3 is TGTGCCAGCAGTTTTCCGGGACAGAGCTCCTACGAGCAGTACTTC.

The chain recombines TRBV24-1 with TRBJ2-3, with a possible D match to TRBD1 (7 bases). Germline lookup yields CDR1 KGHDR and CDR2 SFDVKD. Trimming pared 10 bases from V and 0 bases from J, leaving 10 bases between. The length of the CDR3 is 13 residues. CDR3 sequence reads: CATAGQSTDTQYF. In DNA, the CDR3 is TGTGCCACGGCGGGACAGAGCACAGATACGCAGTATTTT.

This clonotype was counted many times. The chain uses TRBV10-3 and TRBJ1-4; TRBD1 matches at 8 bases. V lost 6 bases, J lost 0 bases, and 9 bases stayed unmatched. Germline CDR1 and CDR2: ENHRY and SYGVKD. The CDR3 consists of 17 residues. The CDR3 DNA is TGTGCCATCAGGGGCGACAGGGGAGACGCAACTAATGAAAAACTGTTTTTT. Protein sequence: CAIRGDRGDATNEKLFF.

This clonotype has a handful of counts. The J gene is TRBJ1-1, the V gene TRBV10-3; D unresolved. Trimming removed 7 bases at V and 3 bases at J, with 6 bases between. The V gene's germline CDR1 is ENHRY and CDR2 SYGVKD. This CDR3 has 11 amino acids. As DNA, the CDR3 is TGTGCCATCACCGGGGACACTGAAGCTTTCTTT. Translated, it gives CAITGDTEAFF.

This clonotype was observed many times. The rearrangement joins TRBV7-6 to TRBJ2-2, with 7 nucleotides matching TRBD1. CDR1 and CDR2 (germline): SGHVS, FNYEAQ. Trimming cost V 0 bases and J 8 bases; bases outside gene matches: 15. The CDR3 loop spans 18 amino acids. The CDR3 sequence: CASSLAWRQGNRWGELFF. The CDR3 bases are TGTGCCAGCAGCTTAGCGTGGCGACAGGGAAATCGATGGGGGGAGCTGTTTTTT.

Ten or more counts support this clonotype. The chain is built from TRBV3-1 and TRBJ1-1, with 9 bases that match TRBD1. CDR3 length: 15 amino acids. V lost 5 bases and J lost 0; bases outside the gene matches: 4. From germline, CDR1 is LGHDT and CDR2 YNNKEL (reference sequence). This CDR3 is CASSYTGGMNTEAFF. CDR3 sequence (DNA): TGTGCCAGCAGCTACACAGGGGGCATGAACACTGAAGCTTTCTTT.

This clonotype was counted many times. The J gene is TRBJ1-1, the V gene TRBV6-6; D gene ambiguous. This CDR3 comprises 12 residues. The germline V and J ends were trimmed by 6 bases and 0 bases, with 5 bases remaining between them. Germline V gene lookup returns CDR1 MNHNY and CDR2 SVGAGI (reference sequence). CDR3 nucleotide sequence: TGTGCCAGCAGCCGAATGAACACTGAAGCTTTCTTT. Its translation: CASSRMNTEAFF.

This clonotype was recorded many times. The DNA for the CDR3 is TGTGCCAGCAGACGTCTCAGGGGCGAGCAGTACTTC. The encoded protein is CASRRLRGEQYF. V is TRBV12-3 or TRBV12-4 and J is TRBJ2-7, with D perhaps matching TRBD1 (6 bases). The CDR3 covers 12 residues. V lost 6 bases to trimming and J lost 6 bases, with 12 bases between them.

The chain is built from TRBV12-3 or TRBV12-4 and TRBJ1-1, with D tentatively TRBD1 (5 bases). This CDR3 has 13 amino acids. The ends were cut back, 10 bases at V and 10 bases at J, with 22 bases in the middle. The CDR3 protein is CAIRRGVRIGAFF. The CDR3, as DNA: TGTGCCATCCGGAGGGGCGTCAGGATAGGAGCTTTCTTT.

This clonotype came up many times. CDR3 DNA: TGCGCCAGCAGGTTTCAGACAGGGTTCGATGGCTACACCTTC. Residues: CASRFQTGFDGYTF. V and J are TRBV5-1 and TRBJ1-2; 7 nucleotides match TRBD1. CDR1 and CDR2 (germline): SGHRS, YFSETQ. J lost 6 bases, V lost 5 bases, and 10 bases had no gene match. This CDR3 region has 14 residues.

Ten or more counts support this clonotype. This chain uses TRBV5-1 with TRBJ2-7; the match to TRBD2 covers 9 bases. Germline-derived CDR1 and CDR2 are SGHRS and YFSETQ. This CDR3 comprises 12 residues. V lost 2 bases and J lost 7; bases outside the gene matches: 1. The CDR3 nucleotides are TGCGCCAGCAGCTTAAGCGGGAGGGAGCAGTACTTC. As protein: CASSLSGREQYF.

This clonotype was seen at least ten times. The J gene is TRBJ1-5, the V gene TRBV20-1, with D possibly matching TRBD1 (6 bases). V lost 3 bases and J 4 bases, leaving 10 bases between the germline ends. Germline CDR1 is DFQATT and CDR2 is SNEGSKA (reference sequence). This CDR3 is built from 13 residues. The CDR3 sequence is CSASRQGNQPQHF. CDR3 bases: TGCAGTGCTAGCAGGCAGGGGAATCAGCCCCAGCATTTT.

This clonotype was seen many times. The chain combines TRBV10-3 with TRBJ2-7, with D maybe TRBD2 (6 bases). The CDR3 has 15 residues. V lost 5 bases and J 3 bases, leaving 17 bases between the germline ends. The germline V gene encodes CDR1 ENHRY and CDR2 SYGVKD. As DNA, the CDR3 is TGTGCCATCAGTCCCGGAGCCGGGACTCGCTACGAGCAGTACTTC. Translation gives CAISPGAGTRYEQYF.

The genes are TRBV2 and TRBJ1-4; 9 positions match TRBD1. Looked up from germline, CDR1 is SNHLY and CDR2 is FYNNEI. The ends lost 6 bases at V and 8 bases at J; junction bases unmatched: 7. This CDR3 contains 14 residues. DNA for the CDR3: TGTGCCAGCAGGCCGGGACAGGGACGGGAAAAACTGTTTTTT. Amino acids: CASRPGQGREKLFF.

This clonotype turned up a few times. This rearrangement joins TRBV6-5 to TRBJ1-6; D is undetermined. Trimming removed 1 base from V and 7 bases from J, with 17 bases in between. The CDR3 runs 17 residues. Germline V lookup: CDR1 MNHEY, CDR2 SVGAGI. The DNA of the CDR3 is TGTGCCAGCAGTTACTACGCGGGCCAAACGGGGAATTCACCCCTCCACTTT. It translates to CASSYYAGQTGNSPLHF.

The table lists this clonotype with a few counts. This sequence joins TRBV12-2 and TRBJ2-1. TRBV12-2 is noted as a pseudogene. The CDR3 sequence is 16 residues long. CDR3 sequence: CASCYRGRLGYNEQFF. The CDR3 DNA reads TGTGCAAGTTGCTATCGTGGACGCTTAGGGTACAATGAGCAGTTCTTC.

This clonotype was found many times. V usage is TRBV7-9 and J usage is TRBJ2-7; TRBD1 agrees at 9 bases. The CDR3 runs to 18 residues. Germline V gene data show CDR1 as SEHNR and CDR2 as FQNEAQ (reference sequence). Germline trimming cut 4 bases from V and 7 bases from J; bases unmatched to any gene: 20. The CDR3 sequence: CASSSTSPGQGMVWEQYF. DNA of the CDR3: TGTGCCAGCAGCTCCACTTCACCCGGACAGGGGATGGTGTGGGAGCAGTACTTC.

The J gene is TRBJ1-1, the V gene TRBV7-6, with 7 bases lining up with TRBD1. The length of the CDR3 is 13 residues. The germline V gene encodes CDR1 SGHVS and CDR2 FNYEAQ. Trimming took 3 bases from V and 4 from J; bases not matched to a gene: 2. CDR3 bases: TGTGCCAGCAGCTTGGGACAGTCCACTGAAGCTTTCTTT. Translating it yields CASSLGQSTEAFF.

This clonotype was counted ten times or more. The chain couples TRBV7-3 to TRBJ2-3, with a possible D match to TRBD2 (5 bases). Trimming cost V 4 bases and J 0 bases, with 11 bases left between them. This CDR3 has 15 amino acids. CDR1 SGHTA and CDR2 FQGTGA come from the germline V gene. This CDR3 is CASSSGEPSTDTQYF. Here the CDR3 DNA reads TGTGCCAGCAGCTCCGGGGAACCGAGCACAGATACGCAGTATTTT.

The rearrangement uses TRBV6-1 and TRBJ1-1; D is unresolved. The CDR3 is 14 amino acids. V shed 5 bases and J shed 0 bases, with 10 bases lying between them. Germline CDR1 reads MNHNS; CDR2 reads SASEGT. The CDR3 reads CASSTQSLNTEAFF. Written as DNA, the CDR3 is TGTGCCAGCAGTACCCAGTCTCTGAACACTGAAGCTTTCTTT.

The chain carries TRBV7-6 and TRBJ2-5; no clear D. Trimming pared 8 bases from V and 2 bases from J, leaving 9 bases between. The V gene's germline CDR1 is SGHVS and CDR2 FNYEAQ. The CDR3 extends over 12 amino acids. CDR3 sequence reads: CASSRRQETQYF. The CDR3, as DNA: TGTGCCAGCTCGAGGCGGCAAGAGACCCAGTACTTC.

There are many counts of this clonotype. V is TRBV28 and J is TRBJ1-5, with TRBD1 identical over 8 bases. Per the germline V gene, CDR1 is MDHEN and CDR2 is SYDVKM. There are 13 residues in the CDR3. V gave up 6 bases and J gave up 8 bases; unmatched junction bases: 6. The DNA of the CDR3 is TGTGCCAGCAGAACAGGGGGGCAGAAGCCCCAGCATTTT. Translated, it gives CASRTGGQKPQHF.

The rearrangement links TRBV7-6 to TRBJ2-2; 7 nucleotides match TRBD1. V was clipped by 5 bases and J by 3 bases; unmatched bases: 3. The CDR3 has 14 amino acids. Looked up from germline, CDR1 is SGHVS and CDR2 is FNYEAQ. Here the CDR3 DNA reads TGTGCCAGCAGCCAAGGGACAGACACCGGGGAGCTGTTTTTT. Its protein is CASSQGTDTGELFF.